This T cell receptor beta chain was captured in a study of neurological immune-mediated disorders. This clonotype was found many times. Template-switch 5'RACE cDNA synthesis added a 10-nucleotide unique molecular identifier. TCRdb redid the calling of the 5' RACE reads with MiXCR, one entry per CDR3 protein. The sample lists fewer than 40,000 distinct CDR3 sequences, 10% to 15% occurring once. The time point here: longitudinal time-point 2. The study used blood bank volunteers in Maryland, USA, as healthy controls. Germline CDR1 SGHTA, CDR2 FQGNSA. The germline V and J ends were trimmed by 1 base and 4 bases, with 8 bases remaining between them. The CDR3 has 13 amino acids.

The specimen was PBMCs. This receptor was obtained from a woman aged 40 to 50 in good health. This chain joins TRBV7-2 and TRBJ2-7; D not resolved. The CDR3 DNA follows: TGTGCCAGCAGCTTAGGATCCCAGTACGAGCAGTACTTC. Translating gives CASSLGSQYEQYF.